This T cell receptor beta chain came from a study of T cell responses to AZD1222 COVID-19 vaccine. Findings and caveats of the study: Sampled repertoires all dated from after the peak T cell response. A reported finding is that nearly half of spike-specific TCRs target unmutated variant regions. With dominance at 160-218 and 743-854, vaccine-associated CD4 TCRs spanned spike.

TCRdb's table, derived via immunoSEQ multiplex PCR, lists solely in-frame clones and lacks some. The sample contains approximately 130,000 clones, around 85% of which appear only once. Only a few counts were recorded for this clone. The antigen is undetermined. Trimming removed 2 bases from V and 2 bases from J, with 4 bases in between. From germline, CDR1 is WNHNN and CDR2 SYGVQD (reference sequence). This CDR3 is 12 amino acids long. The sequencing used peripheral blood, collected on day 0 of AZD1222 vaccination. The rearrangement uses TRBV10-1 and TRBJ2-7; no firm D call. The receptor's source is an adult in good health. Here the CDR3 reads CASSETTYEQYF. The CDR3 DNA reads TGCGCCAGCAGTGAGACTACCTACGAGCAGTACTTC.